This T cell receptor beta chain was retrieved from a study of T cell repertoires in cytomegalovirus infection. Broader study findings: HLA-C-restricted, CMV-specific TCR beta clonotypes were dominant ex vivo.

As to this clonotype: The antigen remains unidentified.

Via MiXCR, TCRdb re-called the reads, giving one row per CDR3 protein. Of about 260,000 distinct CDR3 sequences in the sample, approximately 13% were seen once. Germline loops: CDR1 DFQATT, CDR2 SNEGSKA (reference sequence). This CDR3 is 13 amino acids long. With 7 bases clipped from V and 9 bases from J, the junction kept 6 bases outside the gene matches. This chain links TRBV20-1 with TRBJ2-1; 13 bases are a match to TRBD2. This receptor was identified in a human donor in good health (CMV status not recorded). Some clones in this sample may be carry-over from other donors' samples. Material: PBMCs. This CDR3 is CSVTSGRAGEQFF. The CDR3 coding sequence is TGCAGTGTTACTAGCGGGAGGGCTGGTGAGCAGTTCTTC.